This TCR beta chain was identified during a study of cytomegalovirus exposure and HLA in healthy donors. CDR1 MGHDK and CDR2 SYGVNS come from the germline V gene. This CDR3 comprises 14 residues. Trimming pared 2 bases from V and 2 bases from J, leaving 10 bases between. Study-wide results and limits: Among immune exposure information, only CMV serostatus was available.

Details on this clone: Its target is not known.

Vbeta (60) and Jbeta (13) primers were used in the PCR. The method was immunoSEQ multiplex PCR; TCRdb's version includes in-frame clones alone and lacks a portion of them. The sample has roughly 99,000 clones; over 60% are singletons. Sequenced material: PBMCs. The chain couples TRBV25-1 to TRBJ2-7; D unresolved. This TCR was sampled from a man in his 60s in good health and CMV-seropositive. CDR3 nucleotides: TGTGCCAGCAGTGAACCAGGATCCACCTACGAGCAGTACTTC. Translating it yields CASSEPGSTYEQYF.